This T cell receptor beta chain was recovered during a study of T cells in Graves' hyperthyroidism and ophthalmopathy. CDR1 SNHLY and CDR2 FYNNEI come from the germline V gene. V lost 8 bases to trimming and J lost 0 bases, with 23 bases between them. The length of the CDR3 is 19 residues. This clonotype was seen at least ten times. Regions amplified from RNA transcripts were the TCR beta CDR3 regions. The TCR CDR3 was amplified in a first-round RT-PCR using the HTBI primer set. MiXCR was run by TCRdb on the multiplex PCR reads, yielding one entry per CDR3 protein. Among around 250,000 distinct CDR3 sequences listed, roughly 15% were seen once.

The sequence came from a woman aged 40 to 49 with Graves' hyperthyroidism that later progressed to Graves' ophthalmopathy. This chain uses TRBV2 with TRBJ2-6, with a possible D match to TRBD2 (5 bases). The material sequenced was blood. CDR3 region: CASDIGWWTLSSGANVLTF. CDR3 DNA: TGTGCCAGCGATATTGGGTGGTGGACTCTTAGCTCTGGGGCCAACGTCCTGACTTTC. Full variable domain (rest looked up from reference TRBV2 and TRBJ2-6): EPEVTQTPSHQVTQMGQEVILRCVPISNHLYFYWYRQILGQKVEFLVSFYNNEISEKSEIFDDQFSVERPDGSNFTLKIRSTKLEDSAMYFCASDIGWWTLSSGANVLTFGAGSRLTVL.